Below are 25 T cell receptor beta chains sequenced from a single sample in a study of CXCR3-negative and CXCR3-positive naive CD8 T cells. The study made its TRB cDNA libraries by 5' RACE, adding UMI labels. TCRdb reprocessed the 5' RACE reads and reports one entry per CDR3 protein, with no DNA. The sample's table shows roughly 28,000 distinct CDR3 sequences. The sample was memory CD8+ T cells from blood. The receptors come from a human donor in good health. Some clones in this sample may be carry-over from other donors' samples.

V gene TRBV5-5 combines with J gene TRBJ1-3; TCRdb returns TRBD1, unconfirmable since there is no DNA. This CDR3 has 16 amino acids. From germline, CDR1 is SGHKS and CDR2 YYEKEE (reference sequence). The CDR3: CASSRGTGTGGNTIYF.

The J gene is TRBJ2-1, the V gene TRBV5-1; TCRdb proposes TRBD1, but this gene call is untestable without DNA. This CDR3 spans 16 amino acids. CDR1 is SGHRS, CDR2 YFSETQ, per germline. The CDR3 spells CASSPRDRVSYNEQFF.

V gene TRBV29-1 combines with J gene TRBJ2-1; TCRdb indicates TRBD2, and absent DNA this call remains unverified. The CDR3 runs 15 residues. Per the germline V gene, CDR1 is SQVTM and CDR2 is ANQGSEA. This CDR3 is CSVTLPGLAINEQFF.

The chain recombines TRBV7-2 with TRBJ2-7; the D call from TCRdb, TRBD1, cannot be confirmed without DNA. The CDR3 has 16 amino acids. Germline CDR1 and CDR2: SGHTA and FQGNSA. The CDR3 loop reads CASSLRSGGRSYEQYF.

This rearrangement joins TRBV29-1 to TRBJ2-7; with no DNA, the TCRdb D assignment of TRBD1 cannot be verified. CDR1 is SQVTM and CDR2 is ANQGSEA in the germline V gene. This CDR3 comprises 13 residues. Here the CDR3 reads CSVRGPGSYEQYF.

The genes are TRBV19 and TRBJ2-7; TCRdb designates TRBD1, a call that cannot be tested without DNA. Germline CDR1 is LNHDA and CDR2 is SQIVND (reference sequence). The length of the CDR3 is 16 residues. CDR3 loop: CASSPLTGRGFDEQYF.

The chain recombines TRBV7-9 with TRBJ1-2. The CDR3 consists of 15 residues. Germline-derived CDR1 and CDR2 are SEHNR and FQNEAQ (reference sequence). The CDR3 spells CASKISTGPFYGYTF.

The genes are TRBV7-7 and TRBJ2-2; TCRdb lists TRBD2, though no DNA is available to test this call. The germline V gene encodes CDR1 SSHAT and CDR2 FNYEAQ (reference sequence). The CDR3 runs to 15 residues. The CDR3 sequence is CASSLDYRDTGELFF. Complete variable domain (other parts from reference TRBV7-7 and TRBJ2-2): GAGVSQSPRYKVTKRGQDVTLRCDPISSHATLYWYQQALGQGPEFLTYFNYEAQPDKSGLPSDRFSAERPEGSISTLTIQRTEQRDSAMYRCASSLDYRDTGELFFGEGSRLTVL.

J is TRBJ2-3 and V is TRBV27; the TRBD2 assignment by TCRdb is unverifiable without DNA. The V gene's germline CDR1 is MNHEY and CDR2 SMNVEV (reference sequence). CDR3 length: 14 residues. CDR3 loop: CASSPTPGTDTQYF.

The chain couples TRBV27 to TRBJ2-7; there is no DNA to check the TCRdb D call of TRBD1. From germline, CDR1 is MNHEY and CDR2 SMNVEV (reference sequence). This CDR3 contains 13 residues. The CDR3: CASSLMGDSEQYF.

This chain connects TRBV28 to TRBJ2-3; TCRdb indicates TRBD1, and absent DNA this call remains unverified. Per germline, CDR1 MDHEN and CDR2 SYDVKM. The CDR3 is 16 amino acids. CDR3 region: CASPNGGTASTDTQYF.

The chain couples TRBV5-5 to TRBJ1-6. Germline values: CDR1 SGHKS, CDR2 YYEKEE (reference sequence). The CDR3 is 17 residues long. The CDR3 sequence: CASSLGGLSSYNSPLHF.

The chain carries TRBV7-8 and TRBJ1-4; the TRBD1 assignment by TCRdb is unverifiable without DNA. CDR1 is SGHVS and CDR2 is FQNEAQ in the germline V gene. The CDR3 is made up of 15 amino acids. CDR3: CASSLVLGVGEKLFF.

The genes are TRBV20-1 and TRBJ1-1. This CDR3 has 15 amino acids. Per the germline V gene, CDR1 is DFQATT and CDR2 is SNEGSKA (reference sequence). The CDR3 sequence is CSARGRTVRGTEAFF.

CDR3: CASSASGGASYEQYF. The chain couples TRBV9 to TRBJ2-7; TCRdb's assignment of TRBD2 cannot be checked, as there is no DNA. The CDR3 has 15 amino acids. Germline CDR1 SGDLS, CDR2 YYNGEE.

This clonotype is deemed medium-sized (0.01 to 0.1%) by its frequency. This chain links TRBV6-1 with TRBJ2-3; there is no DNA to check the TCRdb D call of TRBD2. Germline V gene lookup returns CDR1 MNHNS and CDR2 SASEGT. The length of the CDR3 is 14 residues. The CDR3 loop reads CASLAGDPTDTQYF.

This CDR3 is CASSQDRGGSHYGYTF. The rearrangement joins TRBV4-3 to TRBJ1-2; checking the TCRdb D call of TRBD1 is not possible without DNA. Germline lookup yields CDR1 LGHNA and CDR2 YSLEER. The CDR3 has 16 residues.

The chain links TRBV14 to TRBJ2-2; TCRdb gives TRBD1 as the D gene, but with no DNA this cannot be confirmed. CDR3 length: 16 amino acids. Germline V CDR1 and CDR2: SGHDN, FVKESK. The CDR3 loop reads CASSQRTEANTGELFF.

V and J are TRBV2 and TRBJ2-7; the TRBD2 assignment by TCRdb is unverifiable without DNA. The CDR3 contains 13 residues. Looked up from germline, CDR1 is SNHLY and CDR2 is FYNNEI. CDR3 sequence: CASSQGRGYEQYF.

V usage is TRBV20-1 and J usage is TRBJ2-3. The CDR3 sequence is 17 residues long. Germline values: CDR1 DFQATT, CDR2 SNEGSKA (reference sequence). CDR3 loop: CSARDIWVGSLTDTQYF.

This chain connects TRBV25-1 to TRBJ2-7. Per the germline V gene, CDR1 is MGHDK and CDR2 is SYGVNS. This CDR3 comprises 11 residues. This CDR3 reads CASSLSDEQYF.

The V and J genes are TRBV4-3 and TRBJ2-7; without DNA, the TCRdb call of TRBD1 cannot be checked. The germline V gene has CDR1 LGHNA and CDR2 YSLEER. The CDR3 has 16 amino acids. The CDR3 sequence is CASSQGGGTASYEQYF.

V and J are TRBV5-1 and TRBJ2-7. CDR3 length equals 15 residues. The germline CDR1 and CDR2 sequences are SGHRS and YFSETQ. The CDR3 loop is CASSLTYAASYEQYF.

The chain has TRBV11-3 and TRBJ2-1. CDR1 SGHNT and CDR2 YENEEA come from the germline V gene. The CDR3 totals 12 residues. The CDR3 reads CASSSINNEQFF.

The genes are TRBV29-1 and TRBJ2-1. Germline CDR1 is SQVTM and CDR2 is ANQGSEA. The CDR3 covers 15 residues. The CDR3 spells CSVEDEATSYNEQFF.